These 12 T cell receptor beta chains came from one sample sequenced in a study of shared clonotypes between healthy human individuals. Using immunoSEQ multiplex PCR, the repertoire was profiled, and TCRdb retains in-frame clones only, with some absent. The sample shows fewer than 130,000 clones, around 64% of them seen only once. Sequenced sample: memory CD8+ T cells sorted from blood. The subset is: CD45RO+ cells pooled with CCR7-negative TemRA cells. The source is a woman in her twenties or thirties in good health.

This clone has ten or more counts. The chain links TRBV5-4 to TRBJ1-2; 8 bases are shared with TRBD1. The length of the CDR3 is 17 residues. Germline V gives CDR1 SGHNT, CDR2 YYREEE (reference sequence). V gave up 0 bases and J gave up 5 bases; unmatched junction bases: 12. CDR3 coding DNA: TGTGCCAGCAGCTTGGATAATCTCGGGACAGGACGTTATGGCTACACCTTC. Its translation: CASSLDNLGTGRYGYTF.

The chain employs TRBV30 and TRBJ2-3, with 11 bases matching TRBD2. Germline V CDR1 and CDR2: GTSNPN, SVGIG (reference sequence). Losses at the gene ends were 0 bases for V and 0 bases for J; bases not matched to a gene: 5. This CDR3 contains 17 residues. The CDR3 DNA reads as TGTGCCTGGAGTGTACCGGGACTAGCGGCTAGCACAGATACGCAGTATTTT. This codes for CAWSVPGLAASTDTQYF.

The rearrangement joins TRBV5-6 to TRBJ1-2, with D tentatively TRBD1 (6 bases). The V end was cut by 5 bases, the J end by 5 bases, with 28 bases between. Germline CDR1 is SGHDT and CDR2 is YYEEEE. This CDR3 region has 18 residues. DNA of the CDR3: TGTGCCAGCAGTCTAGCATCCCTCGGGCGGGGGCGTAGTTATGGCTACACCTTC. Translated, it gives CASSLASLGRGRSYGYTF.

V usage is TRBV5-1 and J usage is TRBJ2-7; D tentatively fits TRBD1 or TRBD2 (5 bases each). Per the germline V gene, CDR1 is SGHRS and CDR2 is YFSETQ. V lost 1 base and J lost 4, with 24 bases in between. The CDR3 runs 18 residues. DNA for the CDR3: TGCGCCAGCAGCTTGCTGCTCACCCGGGACGTTGGGCCTTACGAGCAGTACTTC. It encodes CASSLLLTRDVGPYEQYF.

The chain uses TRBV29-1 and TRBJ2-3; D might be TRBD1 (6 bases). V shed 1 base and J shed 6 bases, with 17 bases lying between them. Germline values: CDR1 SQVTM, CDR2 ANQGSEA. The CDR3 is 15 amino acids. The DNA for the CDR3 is TGCAGCGTTGAAGGGACAGAGAGATCAAGGGATACGCAGTATTTT. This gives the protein CSVEGTERSRDTQYF.

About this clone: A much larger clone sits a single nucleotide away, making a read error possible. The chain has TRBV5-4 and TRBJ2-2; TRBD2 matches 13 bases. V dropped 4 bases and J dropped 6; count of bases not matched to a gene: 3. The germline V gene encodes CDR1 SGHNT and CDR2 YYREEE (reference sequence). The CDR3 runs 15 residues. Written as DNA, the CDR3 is TGTGCCAGCAGCGAACTAGCGGGAGGGCCCGGGGAGCTGTTTTTT. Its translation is CASSELAGGPGELFF.

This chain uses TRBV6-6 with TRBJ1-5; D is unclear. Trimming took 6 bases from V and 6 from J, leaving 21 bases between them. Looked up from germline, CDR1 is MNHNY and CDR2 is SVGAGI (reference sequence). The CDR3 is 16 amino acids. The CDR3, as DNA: TGTGCCAGCAGCCCTAATGATCAAGGCGGGCGTCAGCCCCAGCATTTT. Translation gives CASSPNDQGGRQPQHF.

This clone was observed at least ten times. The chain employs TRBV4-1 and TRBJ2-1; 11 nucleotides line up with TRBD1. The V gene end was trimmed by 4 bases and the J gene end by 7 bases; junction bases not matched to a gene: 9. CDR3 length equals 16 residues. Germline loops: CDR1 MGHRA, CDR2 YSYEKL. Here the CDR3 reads CASSPRTGGIYNEQFF. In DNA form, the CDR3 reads TGCGCCAGCAGCCCTCGGACAGGGGGCATATATAATGAGCAGTTCTTC.

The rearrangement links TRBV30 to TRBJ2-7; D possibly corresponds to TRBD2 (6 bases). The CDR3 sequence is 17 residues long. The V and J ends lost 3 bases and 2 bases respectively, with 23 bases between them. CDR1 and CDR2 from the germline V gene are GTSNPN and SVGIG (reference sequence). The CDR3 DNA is TGTGCCTGGAGGACGACTAGTAAGGGTACTAAGCCCTACGAGCAGTACTTC. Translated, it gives CAWRTTSKGTKPYEQYF.

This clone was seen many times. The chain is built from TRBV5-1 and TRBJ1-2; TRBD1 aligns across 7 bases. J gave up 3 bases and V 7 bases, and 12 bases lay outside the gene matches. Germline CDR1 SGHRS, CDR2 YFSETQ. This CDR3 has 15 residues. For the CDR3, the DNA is TGCGCCAGCTACCCGTTCTTAGGGGGCGACTATGGCTACACCTTC. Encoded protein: CASYPFLGGDYGYTF.

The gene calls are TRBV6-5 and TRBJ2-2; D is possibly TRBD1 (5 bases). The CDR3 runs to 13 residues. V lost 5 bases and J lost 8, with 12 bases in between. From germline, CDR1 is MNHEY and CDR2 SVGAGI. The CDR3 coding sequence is TGTGCCAGCAGTCTAAGGGGCCTAGGGGAGCTGTTTTTT. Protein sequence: CASSLRGLGELFF.

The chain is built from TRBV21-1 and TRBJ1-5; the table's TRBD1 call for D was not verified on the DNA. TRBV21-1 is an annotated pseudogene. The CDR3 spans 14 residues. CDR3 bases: TGTGCCAGCAGCAAAGGGGGCTTAGGACAGCCCCAGCATTTT. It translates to CASSKGGLGQPQHF.